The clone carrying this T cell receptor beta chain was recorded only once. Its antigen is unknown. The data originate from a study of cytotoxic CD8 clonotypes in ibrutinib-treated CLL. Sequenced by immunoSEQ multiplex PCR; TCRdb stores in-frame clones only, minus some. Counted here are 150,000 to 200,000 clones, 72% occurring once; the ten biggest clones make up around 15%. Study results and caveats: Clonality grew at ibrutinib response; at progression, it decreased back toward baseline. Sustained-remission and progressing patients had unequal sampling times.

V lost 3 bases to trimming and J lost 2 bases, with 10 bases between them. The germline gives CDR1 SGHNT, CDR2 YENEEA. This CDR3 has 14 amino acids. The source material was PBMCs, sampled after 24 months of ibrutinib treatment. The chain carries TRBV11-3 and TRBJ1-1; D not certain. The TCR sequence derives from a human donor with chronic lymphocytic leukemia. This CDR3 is CASSFGPPNTEAFF. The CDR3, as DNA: TGTGCCAGCAGCTTTGGACCGCCAAACACTGAAGCTTTCTTT.